A single sample is the source of the 6 T cell receptor beta chains below, sequenced in a study of T cell repertoires and HLA-DP antigens. These receptors are not linked to any known antigen. Profiling relied on immunoSEQ multiplex PCR, and the TCRdb table lists in-frame clones only, not all of them. Of around 110,000 clones listed, over 90% are singletons. The specimen was CD4+ T cells from PBMCs. The receptors here all came from a woman aged 18-29 years in good health and CMV-seronegative.

The J gene is TRBJ2-7, the V gene TRBV11-2; TRBD1 is a possible D gene (6 bases). Germline V lookup: CDR1 SGHAT, CDR2 FQNNGV. Trimming took off 6 bases at V and 7 bases at J, with 13 bases between the two ends. The CDR3 is made up of 12 amino acids. The CDR3 DNA sequence: TGTGCCAGCAGTTCAACAGGGTTGGAGCAGTACGTC. Its protein is CASSSTGLEQYV.

The chain employs TRBV18 and TRBJ2-7; no clear D. Germline-derived CDR1 and CDR2 are KGHSH and LQKENI. V lost 3 bases, J lost 3 bases, and 9 bases lay in between. This CDR3 is built from 13 residues. The CDR3 coding sequence is TGTGCCAGCTCACCCCGGATGGACTACGAGCAGTACTTC. It is translated as CASSPRMDYEQYF.

The chain employs TRBV10-1 and TRBJ1-2, with D tentatively TRBD1 (5 bases). This CDR3 region has 13 residues. Germline V CDR1 and CDR2: WNHNN, SYGVQD (reference sequence). The V gene lost 6 bases and the J gene lost 4 bases, with 12 bases spanning the gap. The CDR3 sequence is CASSDRTSYGYTF. The DNA of the CDR3 is TGCGCCAGCAGCGACCGGACAAGCTATGGCTACACCTTC.

CDR3: CASSSTDRDDTQYF. The CDR3 bases are TGTGCCAGCAGTTCAACGGACAGGGACGATACGCAGTATTTT. V gene TRBV28 combines with J gene TRBJ2-3; 8 bases match TRBD1. Unmatched junction bases numbered 6, after V lost 4 bases and J lost 6 bases. Germline CDR1 and CDR2: MDHEN and SYDVKM. There are 14 residues in the CDR3.

The chain couples TRBV19 to TRBJ2-1; tentative D call: TRBD1 (5 bases). The CDR3 length is 18 residues. The ends were cut back, 3 bases at V and 9 bases at J, with 27 bases in the middle. CDR1 is LNHDA and CDR2 is SQIVND in the germline V gene (reference sequence). As DNA, the CDR3 is TGTGCCAGTAGTATCCTTGGTGGGGCAGGGAACTGGATGGGTGAGCAGTTCTTC. It codes for CASSILGGAGNWMGEQFF. The full variable domain, completed using reference TRBV19 and TRBJ2-1, is DGGITQSPKYLFRKEGQNVTLSCEQNLNHDAMYWYRQDPGQGLRLIYYSQIVNDFQKGDIAEGYSVSREKKESFPLTVTSAQKNPTAFYLCASSILGGAGNWMGEQFFGPGTRLTVL.

This chain connects TRBV6-6 to TRBJ2-7, with TRBD1 matching 7 bases. After removal of 7 bases from V and 8 bases from J, the junction contained 5 bases not matched to a gene. This CDR3 has 11 amino acids. Looked up from germline, CDR1 is MNHNY and CDR2 is SVGAGI (reference sequence). The CDR3 bases are TGTGCCAGCAACCTACAGGGGAAGCAGTACTTC. It translates to CASNLQGKQYF.